The T cell receptor (beta chain) described here comes from a study of identical twins. This clonotype was observed a handful of times. The CDR3 contains 19 residues. Trimming pared 0 bases from V and 2 bases from J, leaving 24 bases between. Germline values: CDR1 SQVTM, CDR2 ANQGSEA. Using its own MiXCR run on the 5' RACE reads, TCRdb lists one record per CDR3 protein. Altogether approximately 680,000 distinct CDR3 sequences are present, about 7% being singletons, with the ten largest covering less than 2%. The same specimen was also included in a second study, on yellow fever vaccine responses in identical twins. Per that study: The T cell response to vaccination in identical twins was reportedly partly convergent and partly personalized.

Sequenced sample: PBMCs. The source of this sequence is a woman aged 18-30 years in good health. The rearrangement uses TRBV29-1 and TRBJ2-3; maybe TRBD1 (5 bases). CDR3 in DNA: TGCAGCGTTGAAGATAACTCGGTCGGGCAAGGGGATTACACAGATACGCAGTATTTT. This translates into CSVEDNSVGQGDYTDTQYF.